This T cell receptor beta chain was obtained from a study of T-cell memory formation after mild COVID-19. This clonotype was seen more than once but under ten times. 5'RACE primed from the constant segment yielded TCR alpha and TCR beta cDNA libraries bearing sample barcodes and UMIs. One entry per CDR3 protein results from TCRdb running MiXCR on the 5' RACE reads. The sample records approximately 270,000 distinct CDR3 sequences, 15% to 20% being singletons. This receptor was obtained from a young man who had mild COVID-19 (a few samples of this study predate the infection). Cell type and time point are not known. Sequencing was carried out using PBMCs or a T cell subset sorted from them (not recorded which).

In DNA, the CDR3 is TGTGCCAGCGGGGGGGTAGGGCCTGATCAGCCCCAGCATTTT. Amino acids: CASGGVGPDQPQHF. The chain employs TRBV2 and TRBJ1-5, with D perhaps TRBD1 (5 bases). Germline lookup yields CDR1 SNHLY and CDR2 FYNNEI. Between the trimmed V and J ends, which lost 8 bases and 5 bases, there was a span of 16 bases. The CDR3 extends over 14 amino acids.